A single sample is the source of the 13 T cell receptor beta chains below, sequenced in a study of cytomegalovirus exposure and HLA in healthy donors. PCR employed 60 Vbeta and 13 Jbeta primers. This table comes from immunoSEQ multiplex PCR, and its TCRdb copy is limited to in-frame clones, with some not included. Seen here are 200,000 to 250,000 clones, approximately 68% observed once, and the top ten hold 1.5% to 2%. Sequenced material: PBMCs. Source of these receptors: a woman in her 30s in good health and CMV-seronegative.

The chain joins TRBV7-6 to TRBJ2-5; no reliable D call. Trimming left V 5 bases short and J 4 bases short, with 8 bases between. Germline CDR1 reads SGHVS; CDR2 reads FNYEAQ. The CDR3 is made up of 12 amino acids. The CDR3 loop reads CASSPIGETQYF. In DNA form, the CDR3 reads TGTGCCAGCAGCCCTATTGGAGAGACCCAGTACTTC.

J is TRBJ1-1 and V is TRBV11-3; tentative D call: TRBD1 (6 bases). The V end lost 1 base, the J end lost 5 bases, and 14 bases lay between the germline ends. The CDR3 runs to 15 residues. Germline CDR1 and CDR2: SGHNT and YENEEA. DNA for the CDR3: TGTGCCAGCAGCTTAGGGGCAGGGGCGGATACTGAAGCTTTCTTT. Its protein product is CASSLGAGADTEAFF. Variable domain in full (rest from reference TRBV11-3 and TRBJ1-1): EAGVVQSPRYKIIEKKQPVAFWCNPISGHNTLYWYLQNLGQGPELLIRYENEEAVDDSQLPKDRFSAERLKGVDSTLKIQPAELGDSAVYLCASSLGAGADTEAFFGQGTRLTVV.

The genes are TRBV29-1 and TRBJ2-2; 8 bases align to TRBD2. Germline assignment: CDR1 SQVTM and CDR2 ANQGSEA. V was clipped by 8 bases and J by 4 bases; unmatched bases: 3. The CDR3 extends over 12 amino acids. Here the CDR3 DNA reads TGCAGCCTTGCGGGGGGCACCGGGGAGCTGTTTTTT. Protein sequence: CSLAGGTGELFF.

V gene TRBV18 combines with J gene TRBJ1-4; 9 bases agree with TRBD1. Per the germline V gene, CDR1 is KGHSH and CDR2 is LQKENI. The CDR3 sequence is 15 residues long. J lost 7 bases, V lost 1 base, and 4 bases had no gene match. The CDR3 loop reads CASSPRTGEGEKLFF. CDR3 DNA sequence: TGTGCCAGCTCACCACGGACAGGGGAAGGTGAAAAACTGTTTTTT.

This clone was seen just once. The V call is TRBV6-5, the J call TRBJ2-2; 7 nucleotides line up with TRBD1. Germline loops: CDR1 MNHEY, CDR2 SVGAGI. The V gene end was trimmed by 6 bases and the J gene end by 3 bases; junction bases not matched to a gene: 7. CDR3 length: 15 residues. The CDR3 sequence: CASSLGTVYTGELFF. As DNA, the CDR3 is TGTGCCAGCAGCCTTGGGACAGTTTACACCGGGGAGCTGTTTTTT.

CDR3 sequence (DNA): TGTGCCAGCAGTGAGGGTCGTGGCTACACCTTC. Amino acids: CASSEGRGYTF. The chain carries TRBV6-5 and TRBJ1-2; D call uncertain. V was shortened by 5 bases and J by 7 bases, with 8 bases between the two germline ends. The CDR3 contains 11 residues. CDR1 and CDR2 (germline): MNHEY, SVGAGI.

The chain carries TRBV4-2 and TRBJ1-1; D not resolved. The CDR3 covers 14 residues. The V end was cut by 2 bases, the J end by 1 base, with 8 bases between. The germline gives CDR1 LGHNA, CDR2 YNFKEQ. The CDR3 DNA is TGTGCCAGCAGCCAACCACGGGGGAACACTGAAGCTTTCTTT. Its translation is CASSQPRGNTEAFF.

The V call is TRBV10-3, the J call TRBJ1-2; 7 nucleotides match TRBD1. This CDR3 region has 14 residues. The V and J ends lost 9 bases and 5 bases, in that order; junction bases with no gene match: 12. CDR1 is ENHRY, CDR2 SYGVKD, per germline. The chain's CDR3 is CAIGTDEWGYGYTF. CDR3 nucleotides: TGTGCCATTGGGACAGACGAGTGGGGGTATGGCTACACCTTC.

This clone was detected only once. The chain employs TRBV5-6 and TRBJ2-7, with D hard to call. Trimming took 0 bases from V and 2 from J, leaving 9 bases between them. CDR3 length: 14 amino acids. Germline V CDR1 and CDR2: SGHDT, YYEEEE. In DNA, the CDR3 is TGTGCCAGCAGCTTGGTGGGCCCCACCTACGAGCAGTACTTC. It encodes CASSLVGPTYEQYF.

The chain has TRBV13 and TRBJ1-3, with a tentative D call TRBD1 (5 bases). With 6 bases removed from V and 0 bases from J, the gap between germline ends came to 15 bases. This CDR3 is built from 16 residues. The V gene's germline CDR1 is PRHDT and CDR2 FYEKMQ (reference sequence). Written as DNA, the CDR3 is TGTGCCAGCAGGCCTAGACAGTTTTTCTCTGGAAACACCATATATTTT. The encoded protein is CASRPRQFFSGNTIYF. Filled out from reference TRBV13 and TRBJ1-3, the complete variable domain reads AAGVIQSPRHLIKEKRETATLKCYPIPRHDTVYWYQQGPGQDPQFLISFYEKMQSDKGSIPDRFSAQQFSDYHSELNMSSLELGDSALYFCASRPRQFFSGNTIYFGEGSWLTVV.

Here the CDR3 DNA reads TGCGCCAGCAAGGACACAGCATACGAGCAGTACTTC. Its translation: CASKDTAYEQYF. The chain combines TRBV5-1 with TRBJ2-7, with D maybe TRBD1 (5 bases). Trimming took 6 bases from V and 4 from J, leaving 11 bases between them. The germline CDR1 and CDR2 sequences are SGHRS and YFSETQ. There are 12 residues in the CDR3.

The rearrangement links TRBV2 to TRBJ2-1; 7 nucleotides agree with TRBD1. The CDR3 contains 12 residues. With 4 bases clipped from V and 6 bases from J, the junction kept 0 bases outside the gene matches. CDR1 and CDR2 from the germline V gene are SNHLY and FYNNEI. The CDR3 region is CASSGDSNEQFF. The CDR3 DNA follows: TGTGCCAGCAGTGGGGACAGCAATGAGCAGTTCTTC.

This rearrangement joins TRBV4-1 to TRBJ2-6; D is ambiguous. Germline values: CDR1 MGHRA, CDR2 YSYEKL. V dropped 0 bases and J dropped 0 bases, with 6 bases sitting between them. The CDR3 has 16 amino acids. CDR3 in amino acids: CASSQDIHSGANVLTF. Here the CDR3 DNA reads TGCGCCAGCAGCCAAGACATACACTCTGGGGCCAACGTCCTGACTTTC.